Each of the 31 T cell receptor beta chains below was sequenced from the same sample in a study of cytomegalovirus exposure and HLA in healthy donors. Amplification used 60 Vbeta primers and 13 Jbeta primers. Profiled with immunoSEQ multiplex PCR; TCRdb holds only in-frame clones, not every one. The data hold around 190,000 clones, with around 77% observed a single time. Sequenced input: PBMCs. All receptors derive from a woman aged 25 to 45 in good health and CMV-seronegative.

In this sample, this clone turned up a few times. The chain couples TRBV29-1 to TRBJ1-1; weak D call: TRBD1 (6 bases). Trimming shortened V by 1 base and J by 9 bases, and 9 bases separated the two germline ends. The CDR3 sequence is 11 residues long. Germline V CDR1 and CDR2: SQVTM, ANQGSEA. CDR3 region: CSVEVTGQAFF. The CDR3 coding sequence is TGCAGCGTTGAAGTAACAGGGCAAGCTTTCTTT.

The V gene is TRBV5-4, the J gene TRBJ1-1, with 8 bases lining up with TRBD1. Germline V lookup: CDR1 SGHNT, CDR2 YYREEE (reference sequence). Losses at the gene ends were 4 bases for V and 4 bases for J; bases not matched to a gene: 12. This CDR3 is 16 amino acids long. The CDR3, as DNA: TGTGCCAGCAGCGCCCGGCAGGGGGCGGGTGTCACTGAAGCTTTCTTT. This sequence encodes CASSARQGAGVTEAFF.

CDR3 in DNA: TGTGCCAGCAGCCCCACCCGACGGGTCCACTACGAGCAGTACTTC. Translating it yields CASSPTRRVHYEQYF. The chain links TRBV6-5 to TRBJ2-7; D call uncertain. This CDR3 has 15 residues. The V gene's germline CDR1 is MNHEY and CDR2 SVGAGI. Trimming cost V 6 bases and J 3 bases, with 18 bases left between them.

CDR3 in amino acids: CAWGQYNEQFF. CDR3 in DNA: TGTGCCTGGGGACAGTACAATGAGCAGTTCTTC. The rearrangement joins TRBV30 to TRBJ2-1, with a possible D match to TRBD1 (6 bases). The V and J ends lost 5 bases and 4 bases respectively, with 6 bases between them. The V gene's germline CDR1 is GTSNPN and CDR2 SVGIG (reference sequence). This CDR3 region has 11 residues. Filled out from reference TRBV30 and TRBJ2-1, the complete variable domain reads SQTIHQWPATLVQPVGSPLSLECTVEGTSNPNLYWYRQAAGRGLQLLFYSVGIGQISSEVPQNLSASRPQDRQFILSSKKLLLSDSGFYLCAWGQYNEQFFGPGTRLTVL.

This chain links TRBV7-9 with TRBJ2-1, with 9 bases matching TRBD2. V shed 5 bases and J 4 bases; nucleotides not matched to a gene: 6. Germline CDR1 SEHNR, CDR2 FQNEAQ (reference sequence). The CDR3 has 15 amino acids. CDR3 loop: CASSPPGLAYNEQFF. CDR3 sequence (DNA): TGTGCCAGCAGCCCCCCGGGACTAGCTTACAATGAGCAGTTCTTC.

This clone was observed a few times. The V gene is TRBV11-2, the J gene TRBJ2-1, with no clear D. Germline V gene sequence: CDR1 SGHAT, CDR2 FQNNGV. This CDR3 comprises 14 residues. Trimming pared 1 base from V and 10 bases from J, leaving 14 bases between. CDR3 region: CASSLGYGWAEQFF. DNA of the CDR3: TGTGCCAGCAGCTTAGGTTATGGCTGGGCAGAGCAGTTCTTC.

The V and J genes are TRBV2 and TRBJ1-3; 7 nucleotides align to TRBD1. CDR3 length equals 14 residues. J was trimmed by 8 bases and V by 6 bases; bases with no gene match: 10. Germline-derived CDR1 and CDR2 are SNHLY and FYNNEI. The CDR3 sequence: CASRDRTSMDTIYF. Here the CDR3 DNA reads TGTGCCAGCAGGGACAGGACCTCCATGGACACCATATATTTT.

The chain employs TRBV4-2 and TRBJ2-7; D perhaps matches TRBD2 (7 bases). The CDR3 spans 15 residues. V lost 0 bases to trimming and J lost 3 bases, with 12 bases between them. Germline lookup yields CDR1 LGHNA and CDR2 YNFKEQ. CDR3 DNA sequence: TGTGCCAGCAGCCAAGATGGGGGGGCCCACTACGAGCAGTACTTC. It yields the protein CASSQDGGAHYEQYF.

This chain joins TRBV7-9 and TRBJ2-4, with 10 bases aligning to TRBD2. Germline values: CDR1 SEHNR, CDR2 FQNEAQ (reference sequence). This CDR3 spans 16 amino acids. V shed 4 bases and J 8 bases; nucleotides not matched to a gene: 11. Written as DNA, the CDR3 is TGTGCCAGCAGCTCGGCCAGGGCTAGCGGGAGCGACATTCAGTACTTC. Translating gives CASSSARASGSDIQYF. Full variable domain (missing parts from reference TRBV7-9 and TRBJ2-4): DTGVSQNPRHKITKRGQNVTFRCDPISEHNRLYWYRQTLGQGPEFLTYFQNEAQLEKSRLLSDRFSAERPKGSFSTLEIQRTEQGDSAMYLCASSSARASGSDIQYFGAGTRLSVL.

This clone was found a few times. The chain is built from TRBV20-1 and TRBJ2-7; D gene uncertain. CDR3 length equals 11 residues. V was cut by 4 bases and J by 3 bases, with 7 bases left in between. CDR1 is DFQATT, CDR2 SNEGSKA, per germline (reference sequence). CDR3 nucleotide sequence: TGCAGTGCTAATCTCCTCTACGAGCAGTACTTC. Translation: CSANLLYEQYF.

There are a few counts of this clone. The gene calls are TRBV2 and TRBJ1-2; TRBD1 matches at 7 bases. Germline-derived CDR1 and CDR2 are SNHLY and FYNNEI. The CDR3 extends over 14 amino acids. V lost 6 bases and J lost 8; bases outside the gene matches: 12. CDR3 nucleotide sequence: TGTGCCAGCAGCAACCTAGGGACAGAGGGAGGCTACACCTTC. Protein sequence: CASSNLGTEGGYTF.

The rearrangement joins TRBV7-9 to TRBJ1-2; D is possibly TRBD1 (5 bases). Trimming took 0 bases from V and 4 from J, leaving 12 bases between them. CDR3 size: 15 residues. CDR1 is SEHNR and CDR2 is FQNEAQ in the germline V gene (reference sequence). The CDR3 coding sequence is TGTGCCAGCAGCTTAGCGGCAGGGCGAAGCTATGGCTACACCTTC. As protein: CASSLAAGRSYGYTF.

This clone was seen a few times. The chain recombines TRBV4-2 with TRBJ1-5; TRBD1 is a possible D gene (5 bases). Per germline, CDR1 LGHNA and CDR2 YNFKEQ. The CDR3 sequence is 17 residues long. V was clipped by 4 bases and J by 2 bases, with 18 bases between them. The DNA for the CDR3 is TGTGCCAGCAGCCCCCTCGGCTTCGGAGGGGGCAATCAGCCCCAGCATTTT. Translating gives CASSPLGFGGGNQPQHF.

Note on this clone: An end of the junction does not agree with germline; a read error may underlie this. The chain uses TRBV28 and TRBJ1-2; 7 bases fit TRBD1. Per the germline V gene, CDR1 is MDHEN and CDR2 is SYDVKM. The CDR3 has 15 amino acids. The CDR3 coding sequence is TGTGCCAGCAGAACAGAGGCGGGCAGGGGGAATGGCTACCCCTTC. The encoded protein is CASRTEAGRGNGYPF.

This chain links TRBV6-1 with TRBJ2-7; TRBD1 agrees at 7 bases. Germline assignment: CDR1 MNHNS and CDR2 SASEGT. V dropped 4 bases and J dropped 2; count of bases not matched to a gene: 5. This CDR3 region has 14 residues. Here the CDR3 DNA reads TGTGCCAGCAGTGCCGGGACAGCGACCTACGAGCAGTACTTC. Protein sequence: CASSAGTATYEQYF.

A word on this clone: An end of the junction differs from the germline gene, which may be a read error. This chain uses TRBV10-3 with TRBJ1-2; D is unclear. Germline V lookup: CDR1 ENHRY, CDR2 SYGVKD. The CDR3 has 14 amino acids. This CDR3 reads CAIGPEGGRGGYPF. In DNA form, the CDR3 reads TGTGCCATCGGCCCCGAGGGAGGGCGTGGAGGCTACCCCTTC.

The J gene is TRBJ2-3, the V gene TRBV9; 7 positions match TRBD1. The CDR3 is 14 residues long. V lost 0 bases and J lost 5; bases outside the gene matches: 3. CDR1 and CDR2 (germline): SGDLS, YYNGEE. CDR3 nucleotides: TGTGCCAGCAGCGTAGGAGGGGGCCAAGATACGCAGTATTTT. It translates to CASSVGGGQDTQYF.

The chain carries TRBV5-1 and TRBJ1-4, with TRBD1 identical over 9 bases. The CDR3 has 17 residues. V lost 2 bases, J lost 0 bases, and 5 bases stayed unmatched. Germline V gene data show CDR1 as SGHRS and CDR2 as YFSETQ. CDR3 coding DNA: TGCGCCAGCAGCTTTTACAGGGGGCAGACAACTAATGAAAAACTGTTTTTT. As protein: CASSFYRGQTTNEKLFF.

V usage is TRBV28 and J usage is TRBJ1-2; D gene ambiguous. The germline CDR1 and CDR2 sequences are MDHEN and SYDVKM. Trimming removed 4 bases from V and 8 bases from J, with 11 bases in between. The CDR3 length is 12 residues. The CDR3 region is CASSWEVEGYTF. CDR3 nucleotides: TGTGCCAGCAGTTGGGAGGTTGAGGGCTACACCTTC.

As to this clone: Distinct nucleotide sequences in the sample also encode this CDR3. This sequence joins TRBV5-1 and TRBJ1-1; D unresolved. CDR3 length equals 13 residues. Germline CDR1 SGHRS, CDR2 YFSETQ. Trimming removed 2 bases from V and 1 base from J, with 6 bases in between. CDR3 region: CASSFSGNTEAFF. DNA of the CDR3: TGCGCCAGCAGCTTCTCGGGGAACACTGAAGCTTTCTTT.

The rearrangement uses TRBV5-1 and TRBJ2-1; 14 nucleotides match TRBD2. The CDR3 length is 15 residues. Germline V lookup: CDR1 SGHRS, CDR2 YFSETQ. Trimming took 4 bases from V and 7 from J; bases not matched to a gene: 4. CDR3 amino acids: CASSKGLAGGNEQFF. The CDR3 DNA follows: TGCGCCAGCAGCAAAGGACTAGCGGGAGGTAATGAGCAGTTCTTC.

The chain couples TRBV19 to TRBJ2-7, with D perhaps TRBD2 (6 bases). Trimming took off 0 bases at V and 4 bases at J, with 7 bases between the two ends. CDR1 and CDR2 from the germline V gene are LNHDA and SQIVND (reference sequence). The CDR3 has 13 amino acids. DNA of the CDR3: TGTGCCAGTAGTATAGATGCGGGATACGAGCAGTACTTC. Encoded protein: CASSIDAGYEQYF. The full variable domain, in which reference TRBV19 and TRBJ2-7 provide the parts outside the CDR3, is DGGITQSPKYLFRKEGQNVTLSCEQNLNHDAMYWYRQDPGQGLRLIYYSQIVNDFQKGDIAEGYSVSREKKESFPLTVTSAQKNPTAFYLCASSIDAGYEQYFGPGTRLTVT.

V usage is TRBV5-1 and J usage is TRBJ1-1, with 7 bases matching TRBD1. The CDR3 consists of 16 residues. Germline V lookup: CDR1 SGHRS, CDR2 YFSETQ. The junction had 5 bases not matched to a gene; V was cut back by 0 bases and J by 0 bases. CDR3 in DNA: TGCGCCAGCAGCTTGGACCCGAGGGGGCTGAACACTGAAGCTTTCTTT. Protein: CASSLDPRGLNTEAFF.

V usage is TRBV10-3 and J usage is TRBJ2-7, with D tentatively TRBD1 (6 bases). The germline V gene has CDR1 ENHRY and CDR2 SYGVKD. This CDR3 region has 14 residues. Trimming took off 6 bases at V and 3 bases at J, with 15 bases between the two ends. CDR3 loop: CAISGTPRDYEQYF. The CDR3 coding sequence is TGTGCCATCAGCGGGACACCGAGAGACTACGAGCAGTACTTC.

This clone was recorded only once. In nucleotides, the CDR3 is TGTGCCTGGATAAGCGGGAGGGCCGCAACCGCGTATTTT. Translated, it gives CAWISGRAATAYF. V usage is TRBV30 and J usage is TRBJ2-3; 10 bases map to TRBD2. CDR3 length equals 13 residues. V lost 4 bases to trimming and J lost 14 bases; unmatched junction nucleotides: 12. Germline lookup yields CDR1 GTSNPN and CDR2 SVGIG (reference sequence).

This clone was seen a single time. This chain connects TRBV30 to TRBJ1-1; perhaps TRBD1 as D (5 bases). CDR3 length: 12 residues. V lost 8 bases to trimming and J lost 4 bases, with 14 bases between them. Per the germline V gene, CDR1 is GTSNPN and CDR2 is SVGIG (reference sequence). The CDR3 nucleotides read TGTGCCCGGGGAGGGGACCTCACTGAAGCTTTCTTT. Its translation: CARGGDLTEAFF.

Details on this clone: The junction and the germline gene differ at one end; a read error may be behind it. The CDR3 DNA sequence: TGTGCCAGCAGTGATCGTCAGGGGGTCTACAATAAGCAGTTCTTC. It translates to CASSDRQGVYNKQFF. This chain joins TRBV6-1 and TRBJ2-1; TRBD1 agrees at 7 bases. The germline CDR1 and CDR2 sequences are MNHNS and SASEGT. The CDR3 consists of 15 residues.

This chain joins TRBV5-1 and TRBJ1-1, with D hard to call. V gave up 4 bases and J gave up 3 bases, with 13 bases separating them. CDR1 is SGHRS and CDR2 is YFSETQ in the germline V gene. This CDR3 has 14 amino acids. The CDR3 loop is CASSLLSRDTEAFF. The CDR3, as DNA: TGCGCCAGCAGCCTACTGTCCCGGGACACTGAAGCTTTCTTT.

The V and J genes are TRBV5-1 and TRBJ1-1; the match to TRBD1 covers 9 bases. V shed 4 bases and J 0 bases; nucleotides not matched to a gene: 7. The CDR3 is 16 residues long. Germline V gives CDR1 SGHRS, CDR2 YFSETQ. This CDR3 is CASSQGQGKVNTEAFF. The CDR3 coding sequence is TGCGCCAGCAGCCAAGGACAGGGGAAAGTGAACACTGAAGCTTTCTTT.

The CDR3 sequence is CASSWVGGLLNTEAFF. The CDR3 bases are TGTGCCAGTAGTTGGGTCGGGGGGCTCTTGAACACTGAAGCTTTCTTT. The rearrangement links TRBV5-4 to TRBJ1-1; possible D gene TRBD1, 6 bases. Germline assignment: CDR1 SGHNT and CDR2 YYREEE (reference sequence). The CDR3 is 16 amino acids. V lost 8 bases, J lost 0 bases, and 20 bases lay in between.

The chain employs TRBV28 and TRBJ2-3; 8 bases match TRBD1. After removal of 8 bases from V and 3 bases from J, the junction contained 7 bases not matched to a gene. The CDR3 has 14 residues. CDR1 MDHEN and CDR2 SYDVKM come from the germline V gene. This CDR3 is CASLTGQGTDTQYF. The CDR3 region has the DNA TGTGCCAGCCTCACAGGACAGGGAACAGATACGCAGTATTTT.